This T cell receptor beta chain emerged from a study of T cells in Graves' hyperthyroidism and ophthalmopathy. Ophthalmopathy in the patients scored at least 3 on Clinical Activity Score and at least 4 on NOSPECS grade, lasting under 3 months. The CDR3 consists of 15 residues. The germline CDR1 and CDR2 sequences are SNHLY and FYNNEI. V lost 5 bases, J lost 7 bases, and 11 bases stayed unmatched. This clonotype was recorded many times. Its antigen is unknown. The source material, RNA transcripts, was used to amplify TCR beta CDR3 regions. Using the HTBI primer set, a first-round RT-PCR was run on the TCR CDR3. MiXCR, applied by TCRdb to the multiplex PCR reads, yields one record per CDR3 protein. This sample has around 270,000 distinct CDR3 sequences, with less than 20% found just once. The study's findings and limits: Blood also carried most thyroid clonotypes expanded above 0.001. The model made its ophthalmopathy prediction, and onset followed a median approximately 6.5 months later.

V gene TRBV2 combines with J gene TRBJ2-7; 10 bases line up with TRBD2. The sequencing sample was made of blood. The TCR originated in a middle-aged man with Graves' ophthalmopathy. The CDR3 sequence is CASSITGTSAGEQYF. The CDR3 coding sequence is TGTGCCAGCAGTATAACCGGGACTAGCGCTGGGGAGCAGTACTTC. Supplemented by reference TRBV2 and TRBJ2-7, the full variable domain reads EPEVTQTPSHQVTQMGQEVILRCVPISNHLYFYWYRQILGQKVEFLVSFYNNEISEKSEIFDDQFSVERPDGSNFTLKIRSTKLEDSAMYFCASSITGTSAGEQYFGPGTRLTVT.